The T cell receptor beta chain under discussion was sequenced for a study of T cell responses to AZD1222 COVID-19 vaccine. Findings and caveats of the study: Receipt of two AZD1222 doses was followed by a rise in Spike-specific TCR breadth and depth. No repertoire was sampled before or during the peak T cell response, only after it. Donor demographics were predominantly white British with a female majority; clonal diversity may be underestimated. Seropositivity was recorded at baseline in only six AZD1222 recipients.

Libraries were prepared by immunoSEQ multiplex PCR; TCRdb keeps only in-frame clonotypes and omits some of them. The sample gives 200,000 or so clones, around 92% of which show up once; about 9% is in the top ten. CDR1 SGDLS and CDR2 YYNGEE come from the germline V gene. V shed 4 bases and J 0 bases; nucleotides not matched to a gene: 6. The CDR3 has 17 residues. Remarks on this clone: No antigen is known for it.

The chain links TRBV9 to TRBJ2-2; 10 nucleotides match TRBD2. Sequences were derived from peripheral blood, sampled on day 0 of AZD1222 vaccination. This sequence originates from an adult in good health. This chain's CDR3 is CASSSGTSASNTGELFF. CDR3 DNA: TGTGCCAGCAGCTCCGGGACTAGCGCCTCGAACACCGGGGAGCTGTTTTTT.